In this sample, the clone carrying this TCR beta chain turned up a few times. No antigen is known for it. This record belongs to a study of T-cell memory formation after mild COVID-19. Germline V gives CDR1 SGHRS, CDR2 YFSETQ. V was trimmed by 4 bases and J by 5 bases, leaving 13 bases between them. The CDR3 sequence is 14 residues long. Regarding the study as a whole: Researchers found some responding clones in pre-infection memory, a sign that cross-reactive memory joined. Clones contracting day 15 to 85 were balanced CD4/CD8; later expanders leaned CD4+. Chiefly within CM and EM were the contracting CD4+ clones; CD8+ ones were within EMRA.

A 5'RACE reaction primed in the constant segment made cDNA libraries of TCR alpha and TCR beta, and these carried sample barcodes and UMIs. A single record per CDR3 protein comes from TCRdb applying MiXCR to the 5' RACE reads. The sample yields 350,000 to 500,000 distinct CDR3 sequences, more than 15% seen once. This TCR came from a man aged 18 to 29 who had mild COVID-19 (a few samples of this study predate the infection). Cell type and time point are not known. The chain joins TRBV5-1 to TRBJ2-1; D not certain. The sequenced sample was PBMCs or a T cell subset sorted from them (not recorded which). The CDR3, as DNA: TGCGCCAGCAGCCTATTTAACAGAGACAATGAGCAGTTCTTC. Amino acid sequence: CASSLFNRDNEQFF. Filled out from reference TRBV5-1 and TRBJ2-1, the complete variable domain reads KAGVTQTPRYLIKTRGQQVTLSCSPISGHRSVSWYQQTPGQGLQFLFEYFSETQRNKGNFPGRFSGRQFSNSRSEMNVSTLELGDSALYLCASSLFNRDNEQFFGPGTRLTVL.